These 24 T cell receptor beta chains came from one sample sequenced in a study of cytomegalovirus exposure and HLA in healthy donors. Primers for the PCR totalled 60 Vbeta and 13 Jbeta. TCRdb keeps only in-frame clones here, not all; method: immunoSEQ multiplex PCR. The sample holds 200,000 to 250,000 clones, almost 70% seen once. The sequenced material came from PBMCs. The receptors here all came from a man in his forties in good health and CMV-seropositive.

The gene calls are TRBV18 and TRBJ2-5; D is unclear. The closer fit of TRBJ2-7 to the DNA end suggests the J call may be wrong. Germline CDR1 is KGHSH and CDR2 is LQKENI. The CDR3 runs to 16 residues. The CDR3 coding sequence is TGTGCCAGCTCACCGCTGCCTTCGACAAAACCCTACGAGCAGTACTTC. It specifies CASSPLPSTKPYEQYF.

The chain is built from TRBV27 and TRBJ1-6; tentatively, D is TRBD1 (5 bases). The CDR3 is 12 amino acids. V was trimmed by 5 bases and J by 7 bases, leaving 6 bases between them. Germline CDR1 and CDR2: MNHEY and SMNVEV (reference sequence). This CDR3 is CASSQGNSPLHF. As DNA, the CDR3 is TGTGCCAGCAGTCAGGGAAATTCACCCCTCCACTTT.

Here the CDR3 reads CASSEGLSSDTQYF. Here the CDR3 DNA reads TGTGCCAGCAGCGAAGGACTTTCTTCAGATACGCAGTATTTT. This chain connects TRBV7-7 to TRBJ2-3; D might be TRBD2 (5 bases). The ends were cut back, 5 bases at V and 4 bases at J, with 13 bases in the middle. CDR3 length equals 14 residues. Germline CDR1 reads SSHAT; CDR2 reads FNYEAQ (reference sequence).

This clone came up a few times. The chain joins TRBV29-1 to TRBJ2-5; the D gene is possibly TRBD2 (6 bases). Per the germline V gene, CDR1 is SQVTM and CDR2 is ANQGSEA. The CDR3 loop spans 12 amino acids. The V end was cut by 3 bases, the J end by 4 bases, with 9 bases between. The CDR3 loop reads CSVERGGETQYF. As DNA, the CDR3 is TGCAGCGTTGAGAGGGGAGGAGAGACCCAGTACTTC.

This chain's CDR3 is CASSPPHSYEQYF. In DNA form, the CDR3 reads TGCGCCAGCAGCCCCCCCCACTCCTACGAGCAGTACTTC. V usage is TRBV4-1 and J usage is TRBJ2-7; D gene uncertain. This CDR3 is built from 13 residues. V shed 4 bases and J shed 0 bases, with 7 bases lying between them. Germline CDR1 is MGHRA and CDR2 is YSYEKL.

The chain couples TRBV5-5 to TRBJ2-2, with D hard to call. V lost 6 bases, J lost 0 bases, and 12 bases lay in between. The CDR3 spans 15 residues. Germline V CDR1 and CDR2: SGHKS, YYEKEE (reference sequence). The CDR3 sequence: CASTPLGSNTGELFF. The CDR3 DNA is TGTGCCAGCACCCCTCTAGGATCGAACACCGGGGAGCTGTTTTTT.

The chain joins TRBV11-3 to TRBJ2-1; 10 bases are a match to TRBD2. Trimming cost V 4 bases and J 9 bases; bases outside gene matches: 9. The germline CDR1 and CDR2 sequences are SGHNT and YENEEA. The CDR3 is 15 amino acids. CDR3 amino acids: CASSSPSGGAVEQFF. In DNA form, the CDR3 reads TGTGCCAGCAGCTCTCCGAGCGGGGGGGCCGTTGAGCAGTTCTTC.

The sample holds one count of this clone. The J gene is TRBJ1-5, the V gene TRBV19, with D possibly being TRBD1 (6 bases). Trimming took 7 bases from V and 8 from J, leaving 18 bases between them. Germline V gives CDR1 LNHDA, CDR2 SQIVND (reference sequence). The CDR3 is 14 amino acids. CDR3 sequence: CASTGHETGKPQHF. The CDR3 DNA reads as TGTGCCAGTACGGGACACGAAACTGGAAAGCCCCAGCATTTT.

The chain is built from TRBV19 and TRBJ2-7; D may be TRBD1 (6 bases). CDR3 length: 14 amino acids. Germline V gives CDR1 LNHDA, CDR2 SQIVND (reference sequence). V dropped 0 bases and J dropped 7 bases, with 13 bases sitting between them. This CDR3 is CASSIDRGLGEQYF. In nucleotides, the CDR3 is TGTGCCAGTAGTATAGACAGGGGCCTAGGAGAGCAGTACTTC.

The gene calls are TRBV18 and TRBJ2-2; D may be TRBD1 (6 bases). CDR3 length: 16 amino acids. The germline CDR1 and CDR2 sequences are KGHSH and LQKENI. Trimming pared 0 bases from V and 1 base from J, leaving 9 bases between. The CDR3 DNA sequence: TGTGCCAGCTCACCACCGACAGGTTTGAACACCGGGGAGCTGTTTTTT. Amino acids: CASSPPTGLNTGELFF.

This clone turned up a few times. This chain joins TRBV5-4 and TRBJ1-6; the match to TRBD1 covers 7 bases. The CDR3 runs 15 residues. After removal of 0 bases from V and 5 bases from J, the junction contained 2 bases not matched to a gene. Germline values: CDR1 SGHNT, CDR2 YYREEE (reference sequence). The CDR3 here is CASSLEGTDNSPLHF. CDR3 nucleotide sequence: TGTGCCAGCAGCTTGGAGGGGACAGATAATTCACCCCTCCACTTT.

The chain uses TRBV2 and TRBJ2-3; the match to TRBD1 covers 10 bases. Germline CDR1 reads SNHLY; CDR2 reads FYNNEI. V gave up 8 bases and J gave up 5 bases; unmatched junction bases: 7. The CDR3 extends over 14 amino acids. The CDR3 coding sequence is TGTGCCAGCGGCGGGACAGGGGCAGGAGATACGCAGTATTTT. Translated, it gives CASGGTGAGDTQYF. The full variable domain, rest sourced from reference TRBV2 and TRBJ2-3, is EPEVTQTPSHQVTQMGQEVILRCVPISNHLYFYWYRQILGQKVEFLVSFYNNEISEKSEIFDDQFSVERPDGSNFTLKIRSTKLEDSAMYFCASGGTGAGDTQYFGPGTRLTVL.

The rearrangement uses TRBV6-6 and TRBJ1-5, with D perhaps matching TRBD1 (5 bases). Trimming shortened V by 2 bases and J by 4 bases, and 12 bases separated the two germline ends. Per the germline V gene, CDR1 is MNHNY and CDR2 is SVGAGI (reference sequence). This CDR3 spans 15 amino acids. CDR3 amino acids: CASSYGQGGNQPQHF. The CDR3 coding sequence is TGTGCCAGCAGTTACGGGCAGGGAGGAAATCAGCCCCAGCATTTT.

The chain is built from TRBV28 and TRBJ1-5; maybe TRBD1 (6 bases). The CDR3 is 15 amino acids. Trimming took 7 bases from V and 5 from J, leaving 18 bases between them. CDR1 is MDHEN, CDR2 SYDVKM, per germline. CDR3 nucleotide sequence: TGTGCCAGCACCGTGGGCCCCAGGGGCTATCAGCCCCAGCATTTT. This encodes CASTVGPRGYQPQHF.

V usage is TRBV29-1 and J usage is TRBJ2-5; 8 bases map to TRBD1. The CDR3 spans 14 residues. Germline-derived CDR1 and CDR2 are SQVTM and ANQGSEA. With 6 bases clipped from V and 0 bases from J, the junction kept 6 bases outside the gene matches. The CDR3 protein is CSVDREPNQETQYF. In nucleotides, the CDR3 is TGCAGCGTGGACAGGGAGCCCAACCAAGAGACCCAGTACTTC.

This rearrangement joins TRBV7-9 to TRBJ2-3, with a weak D call TRBD1 (5 bases). From germline, CDR1 is SEHNR and CDR2 FQNEAQ (reference sequence). V lost 2 bases to trimming and J lost 5 bases, with 11 bases between them. This CDR3 contains 14 residues. The CDR3 region is CASSLQGVGDTQYF. The CDR3 DNA reads as TGTGCCAGCAGCTTACAGGGCGTGGGAGATACGCAGTATTTT.

The rearrangement links TRBV7-9 to TRBJ1-1, with a possible D match to TRBD1 (5 bases). The CDR3 has 14 residues. V dropped 5 bases and J dropped 3 bases, with 13 bases sitting between them. Per germline, CDR1 SEHNR and CDR2 FQNEAQ (reference sequence). As DNA, the CDR3 is TGTGCCAGCAGCCCTAGTGGAGGGGACACTGAAGCTTTCTTT. It yields the protein CASSPSGGDTEAFF.

About this clone itself: Other DNA sequences in the same sample also yield this CDR3. V and J are TRBV29-1 and TRBJ1-3; perhaps TRBD1 as D (5 bases). V was shortened by 4 bases and J by 1 base, with 8 bases between the two germline ends. The CDR3 is 13 amino acids. The germline V gene encodes CDR1 SQVTM and CDR2 ANQGSEA. The CDR3, as DNA: TGCAGCGTTGCGCCAGGGTCTGGAAACACCATATATTTT. Its translation: CSVAPGSGNTIYF. Full variable domain (outside the CDR3, taken from reference TRBV29-1 and TRBJ1-3): SAVISQKPSRDICQRGTSLTIQCQVDSQVTMMFWYRQQPGQSLTLIATANQGSEATYESGFVIDKFPISRPNLTFSTLTVSNMSPEDSSIYLCSVAPGSGNTIYFGEGSWLTVV.

The rearrangement joins TRBV7-9 to TRBJ1-1; D call uncertain. The length of the CDR3 is 15 residues. Germline-derived CDR1 and CDR2 are SEHNR and FQNEAQ (reference sequence). Trimming stripped 0 bases from V and 0 bases from J, with 8 bases between. The CDR3 DNA reads as TGTGCCAGCAGCTTAGCGTACATTATGAACACTGAAGCTTTCTTT. This encodes CASSLAYIMNTEAFF.

CDR3 coding DNA: TGTGCCAGCAGCAAAGGGGCAGGGAGGATCAATCAGCCCCAGCATTTT. It codes for CASSKGAGRINQPQHF. The chain carries TRBV21-1 and TRBJ1-5. TRBV21-1 is labeled a pseudogene. The CDR3 extends over 16 amino acids.

This clone occurred many times. The V call is TRBV4-3, the J call TRBJ2-5, with D possibly being TRBD1 (7 bases). The germline V gene encodes CDR1 LGHNA and CDR2 YSLEER. The CDR3 runs to 16 residues. Trimming left V 2 bases short and J 6 bases short, with 19 bases between. As DNA, the CDR3 is TGCGCCAGCAGCCAAAGCCATGGAGGGGGCGGGAAGACCCAGTACTTC. Protein sequence: CASSQSHGGGGKTQYF.

The rearrangement joins TRBV15 to TRBJ2-3; 8 positions match TRBD2. The CDR3 consists of 15 residues. V lost 5 bases and J lost 1; bases outside the gene matches: 5. Germline CDR1 LNHNV, CDR2 YYDKDF (reference sequence). CDR3 loop: CATSPSGGGTDTQYF. The DNA for the CDR3 is TGTGCCACCAGCCCTTCCGGGGGGGGCACAGATACGCAGTATTTT.

This clone was seen a single time. V usage is TRBV15 and J usage is TRBJ2-1, with TRBD1 matching over 7 bases. Trimming removed 0 bases from V and 0 bases from J; junction bases left unmatched: 2. The CDR3 is 16 residues long. From germline, CDR1 is LNHNV and CDR2 YYDKDF (reference sequence). CDR3 sequence: CATSRDRGSSYNEQFF. As DNA, the CDR3 is TGTGCCACCAGCAGAGACAGGGGGAGCTCCTACAATGAGCAGTTCTTC.

Comment on this clone: At one of its ends the junction is not consistent with the germline gene, which may arise from a read error. The chain carries TRBV7-2 and TRBJ1-2; no definite D call. The germline CDR1 and CDR2 sequences are SGHTA and FQGNSA. CDR3 size: 15 residues. The CDR3 loop is CASSIQPGTHTTGNF. CDR3 sequence (DNA): TGTGCCAGCAGCATACAACCGGGAACTCATACAACCGGGAACTTC.